Shown below are 25 T cell receptor beta chains from a single sample sequenced in a study of shared clonotypes between healthy human individuals. Method: immunoSEQ multiplex PCR; TCRdb's copy keeps in-frame clones and lacks some. The sample consists of under 1,100,000 clones, approximately 80% of them appearing once. The sample was memory CD4+ T cells from PBMCs. Subset in this sample: CD45RA-negative fraction. Receptors were obtained from a man between 18 and 29 years old in good health. Some clones in this sample may be carry-over from other donors' samples.

The chain joins TRBV5-4 to TRBJ2-5; D might be TRBD2 (5 bases). Between the trimmed V and J ends, which lost 2 bases and 0 bases, there was a span of 20 bases. The CDR3 consists of 18 residues. The V gene's germline CDR1 is SGHNT and CDR2 YYREEE (reference sequence). CDR3 protein: CASSLGIGEGLDQETQYF. The DNA of the CDR3 is TGTGCCAGCAGCTTAGGGATTGGAGAGGGCCTCGACCAAGAGACCCAGTACTTC.

On this clone itself: A much larger clone differs by one base, so this may be a read error. Additional DNA sequences in this sample encode the identical CDR3. V gene TRBV5-1 combines with J gene TRBJ2-7; TRBD2 agrees at 10 bases. The germline V gene has CDR1 SGHRS and CDR2 YFSETQ. The CDR3 extends over 14 amino acids. The V segment lost 0 bases and the J segment 4 bases; nucleotides outside the gene matches: 1. CDR3 protein: CASSLASGSYEQYF. The CDR3, as DNA: TGCGCCAGCAGCTTGGCTAGCGGGAGTTACGAGCAGTACTTC.

V and J are TRBV29-1 and TRBJ2-1; TRBD1 matches at 8 bases. Germline V lookup: CDR1 SQVTM, CDR2 ANQGSEA. The trim removed 7 bases at V and 4 bases at J, leaving 9 bases unmatched. The CDR3 has 14 residues. This CDR3 is CSAQVDRDYNEQFF. The CDR3 DNA sequence: TGCAGCGCCCAAGTGGACAGGGATTACAATGAGCAGTTCTTC.

This rearrangement joins TRBV14 to TRBJ2-5; tentatively, D is TRBD2 (6 bases). V gave up 4 bases and J gave up 5 bases, with 11 bases separating them. CDR1 is SGHDN, CDR2 FVKESK, per germline. This CDR3 spans 13 amino acids. CDR3 amino acids: CASSPTSTETQYF. The CDR3, as DNA: TGTGCCAGCAGCCCCACTAGCACGGAGACCCAGTACTTC.

This clone has a single count. CDR3 coding DNA: TGTGCCAGCAGCCAAAACACAGGGTCGAACACTGAAGCTTTCTTT. Translating gives CASSQNTGSNTEAFF. The chain couples TRBV7-9 to TRBJ1-1; possible D gene TRBD1, 6 bases. In germline, CDR1 is SEHNR, CDR2 FQNEAQ (reference sequence). V dropped 5 bases and J dropped 1 base, with 14 bases sitting between them. This CDR3 contains 15 residues.

V and J are TRBV11-2 and TRBJ2-7; D unclear. There are 13 residues in the CDR3. The V gene's germline CDR1 is SGHAT and CDR2 FQNNGV. The germline V and J ends were trimmed by 0 bases and 5 bases, with 8 bases remaining between them. In DNA, the CDR3 is TGTGCCAGCAGCTTAGATAACAGAAACGAGCAGTACTTC. This encodes CASSLDNRNEQYF.

The chain employs TRBV14 and TRBJ2-7; no reliable D call. The CDR3 totals 16 residues. Germline CDR1 is SGHDN and CDR2 is FVKESK. Trimming removed 0 bases from V and 5 bases from J, with 17 bases in between. CDR3 in DNA: TGTGCCAGCAGCCAAGAAGGACGGCCAGGAGAGGACGAGCAGTACTTC. Amino acid sequence: CASSQEGRPGEDEQYF.

This rearrangement joins TRBV7-2 to TRBJ1-2; 11 bases map to TRBD1. The CDR3 covers 14 residues. The V gene's germline CDR1 is SGHTA and CDR2 FQGNSA. The V segment lost 3 bases and the J segment 7 bases; nucleotides outside the gene matches: 4. The CDR3 DNA reads as TGTGCCAGCAGCTTCGCCGGGACAGGGGGTGGCTACACCTTC. Protein product: CASSFAGTGGGYTF.

The chain carries TRBV2 and TRBJ1-5; weak D call: TRBD1 (6 bases). The CDR3 covers 15 residues. V shed 7 bases and J shed 2 bases, with 15 bases lying between them. CDR1 is SNHLY and CDR2 is FYNNEI in the germline V gene. CDR3 in DNA: TGTGCCAGCATCGAACAGAGGGGGGGCAATCAGCCCCAGCATTTT. Its translation is CASIEQRGGNQPQHF.

V usage is TRBV18 and J usage is TRBJ1-3; D gene uncertain. Germline V lookup: CDR1 KGHSH, CDR2 LQKENI. This CDR3 has 14 amino acids. The V end was cut by 3 bases, the J end by 0 bases, with 6 bases between. CDR3 residues: CASSPADSGNTIYF. The CDR3 nucleotides read TGTGCCAGCTCACCGGCAGACTCTGGAAACACCATATATTTT.

As DNA, the CDR3 is TGTGCCAGCAGCCAAGACAGGCCCACAGATACGCAGTATTTT. It encodes CASSQDRPTDTQYF. This chain connects TRBV7-9 to TRBJ2-3, with a weak D call TRBD1 (6 bases). Trimming took 5 bases from V and 2 from J, leaving 11 bases between them. This CDR3 region has 14 residues. Germline V CDR1 and CDR2: SEHNR, FQNEAQ (reference sequence).

This rearrangement joins TRBV25-1 to TRBJ2-2; TRBD1 matches at 7 bases. CDR3 length: 12 amino acids. CDR1 MGHDK and CDR2 SYGVNS come from the germline V gene. With V trimmed by 7 bases and J by 9 bases, 5 bases remained unmatched. The CDR3 region has the DNA TGTGCCAGCACCCAGGGGGAGAGGGAGCTGTTTTTT. The encoded protein is CASTQGERELFF.

About this clone: Since a far larger clone is one base different, this is likely a read error. The chain recombines TRBV9 with TRBJ2-3, with TRBD2 matching over 9 bases. V was clipped by 4 bases and J by 1 base; unmatched bases: 4. This CDR3 comprises 15 residues. Germline loops: CDR1 SGDLS, CDR2 YYNGEE. In DNA, the CDR3 is TGTGCCAGCAGCCCCTGGACTAGCGGCACAGATACGCAGTATTTT. Amino acids: CASSPWTSGTDTQYF.

The rearrangement uses TRBV11-3 and TRBJ2-4; TRBD2 might be the D (6 bases). With 7 bases removed from V and 8 bases from J, the gap between germline ends came to 24 bases. In germline, CDR1 is SGHNT, CDR2 YENEEA. The CDR3 runs to 16 residues. The CDR3 nucleotides are TGTGCCAGCATCCCTGGGGCGGGTGCGGGAAGGGACATTCAGTACTTC. Its translation is CASIPGAGAGRDIQYF.

This sequence joins TRBV10-3 and TRBJ2-7, with D unresolved. The V end lost 4 bases, the J end lost 3 bases, and 10 bases lay between the germline ends. Germline V CDR1 and CDR2: ENHRY, SYGVKD. The CDR3 covers 13 residues. The CDR3 region is CAISGGPDYEQYF. The DNA for the CDR3 is TGTGCCATCAGTGGTGGGCCTGACTACGAGCAGTACTTC.

The chain is built from TRBV29-1 and TRBJ2-6, with a tentative D call TRBD2 (6 bases). From germline, CDR1 is SQVTM and CDR2 ANQGSEA. This CDR3 comprises 16 residues. The V end lost 6 bases, the J end lost 0 bases, and 15 bases lay between the germline ends. The CDR3 nucleotides are TGCAGCGTCCGAGAGGCGGGATCCTCTGGGGCCAACGTCCTGACTTTC. Its protein product is CSVREAGSSGANVLTF.

On this clone itself: The same CDR3 is also encoded by other DNA sequences in this sample. This chain's CDR3 is CASSPDREQYF. Written as DNA, the CDR3 is TGTGCCAGCTCACCGGACAGGGAGCAGTACTTC. The chain recombines TRBV18 with TRBJ2-7; 7 nucleotides line up with TRBD1. CDR1 and CDR2 from the germline V gene are KGHSH and LQKENI. The CDR3 totals 11 residues. The junction had 0 bases not matched to a gene; V was cut back by 3 bases and J by 7 bases.

The J gene is TRBJ2-3, the V gene TRBV28; TRBD2 aligns across 7 bases. The germline V gene has CDR1 MDHEN and CDR2 SYDVKM. This CDR3 has 12 residues. The CDR3 nucleotides read TGTGCATCGAGCGGGGGCACAGATACGCAGTATTTT. Its protein is CASSGGTDTQYF.

As concerns this clone: A read error may be the cause here, since a much bigger clone is one base away. Other DNA sequences within the sample encode an identical CDR3. V usage is TRBV30 and J usage is TRBJ1-6; TRBD1 agrees at 8 bases. J gave up 13 bases and V 3 bases, and 14 bases lay outside the gene matches. From germline, CDR1 is GTSNPN and CDR2 SVGIG (reference sequence). The CDR3 is 15 amino acids. The CDR3 region is CAWSHRQGNLSPLHF. Written as DNA, the CDR3 is TGTGCCTGGAGCCACAGACAGGGGAACCTGTCGCCCCTCCACTTT.

This chain connects TRBV28 to TRBJ1-4, with no clear D. Germline CDR1 reads MDHEN; CDR2 reads SYDVKM. The CDR3 is 15 residues long. V shed 2 bases and J shed 4 bases, with 11 bases lying between them. CDR3 bases: TGTGCCAGCAGTTTACGCGTCAGGATTAATGAAAAACTGTTTTTT. Translating it yields CASSLRVRINEKLFF.

The chain uses TRBV5-8 and TRBJ2-5; the D gene is possibly TRBD1 (6 bases). The germline V and J ends were trimmed by 4 bases and 4 bases, with 17 bases remaining between them. Germline V gene data show CDR1 as SGHTS and CDR2 as YDEGEE. The CDR3 has 15 residues. The CDR3 DNA sequence: TGTGCCAGCAGCCCCAGGGGCGGGTACAGAGAGACCCAGTACTTC. It specifies CASSPRGGYRETQYF. The full variable domain, rest sourced from reference TRBV5-8 and TRBJ2-5, is EAGVTQSPTHLIKTRGQQATLRCSPISGHTSVYWYQQALGLGLQFLLWYDEGEERNRGNFPPRFSGRQFPNYSSELNVNALELEDSALYLCASSPRGGYRETQYFGPGTRLLVL.

The CDR3 nucleotides read TGTGCCAGCAGTAAACGGGCGAACACCGGGGAGCTGTTTTTT. It translates to CASSKRANTGELFF. V gene TRBV2 combines with J gene TRBJ2-2; D gene uncertain. Germline V gene data show CDR1 as SNHLY and CDR2 as FYNNEI. The CDR3 is 14 amino acids. Between the trimmed V and J ends, which lost 5 bases and 0 bases, there was a span of 7 bases.

This clone was counted ten times or more. The chain combines TRBV29-1 with TRBJ2-3; D is perhaps TRBD1 or TRBD2 (5 bases each). CDR1 and CDR2 (germline): SQVTM, ANQGSEA. This CDR3 region has 12 residues. The ends were cut back, 7 bases at V and 6 bases at J, with 14 bases in the middle. This CDR3 reads CSAQGTVDTQYF. In DNA, the CDR3 is TGCAGCGCACAAGGGACGGTGGATACGCAGTATTTT.

This clone was observed a single time. The chain employs TRBV29-1 and TRBJ2-7, with no clear D. In germline, CDR1 is SQVTM, CDR2 ANQGSEA. This CDR3 has 14 residues. V was shortened by 1 base and J by 0 bases, with 10 bases between the two germline ends. CDR3: CSVEGDGSSYEQYF. The CDR3 DNA reads as TGCAGCGTTGAAGGTGACGGAAGCTCCTACGAGCAGTACTTC.

The chain couples TRBV19 to TRBJ1-1, with no clear D. CDR1 is LNHDA, CDR2 SQIVND, per germline (reference sequence). The CDR3 loop spans 18 amino acids. V was clipped by 3 bases and J by 7 bases, with 27 bases between them. For the CDR3, the DNA is TGTGCCAGTAGTATTGGTTGGGTTCCAACCATTGTCACGTATGAAGCTTTCTTT. It translates to CASSIGWVPTIVTYEAFF.